One and the same sample provided the 6 T cell receptor beta chains below, sequenced in a study of T-cell reconstitution after alpha-beta-depleted transplantation in children (dated by TCRdb to 2016 to 2017). The library was made by PCR. Instrument on record: Illumina HiSeq 2500. Molecular barcoding was employed in the preparation of TCR libraries, with unique molecular identifiers being used to normalize TCRbeta repertoire quantification. TCRdb trimmed public reads at Q25 via fastp, called clones via MiXCR and kept in-frame beta chains. Rows matching on CDR3 protein sequence are summarized as one entry with the most common DNA and genes. Here the sample has 300,000 to 350,000 distinct CDR3 sequences; 16% occur a single time. The ten largest clones add up to around two fifths of the sample. In the paper's terms, the treatment or condition label means: allogeneic hematopoietic cell transplantation with graft depleted of TCRalphabeta T cells and CD19 B cells.

The input for sequencing was PBMCs, mostly from graft donor cells, taken 360 days after TCRalphabeta/CD19-depleted stem cell transplant. These receptors all stem from a male patient between 2 and 15 years old who had a stem cell transplant for acute lymphoblastic leukemia, so the T cells may come from the graft donor.

This clonotype occurred a few times. The chain recombines TRBV28 with TRBJ2-2; D might be TRBD1 (5 bases). The CDR3 length is 13 residues. CDR1 and CDR2 (germline): MDHEN, SYDVKM. Trimming cost V 11 bases and J 4 bases, with 14 bases left between them. As DNA, the CDR3 is TGTGCCGAAAGCAGGGTGAGCACCGGGGAGCTGTTTTTT. Protein product: CAESRVSTGELFF.

This clonotype has only a few counts. The gene calls are TRBV13 and TRBJ2-1, with TRBD1 matching 9 bases. CDR3 length: 15 residues. The ends lost 6 bases at V and 2 bases at J; junction bases unmatched: 5. Germline lookup yields CDR1 PRHDT and CDR2 FYEKMQ (reference sequence). The CDR3 region is CASSSRDRAYNEQFF. Here the CDR3 DNA reads TGTGCCAGCAGTTCCCGGGACAGGGCCTACAATGAGCAGTTCTTC.

This clonotype came up many times. The chain combines TRBV7-9 with TRBJ2-5; no reliable D call. V was cut by 3 bases and J by 1 base, with 12 bases left in between. Germline CDR1 reads SEHNR; CDR2 reads FQNEAQ (reference sequence). The CDR3 length is 15 residues. The CDR3 here is CASSLNLLIQETQYF. The CDR3 DNA follows: TGTGCCAGCAGCTTGAACTTACTGATCCAAGAGACCCAGTACTTC.

This clonotype occurred many times. The J gene is TRBJ1-5, the V gene TRBV6-6; unclear D gene. The CDR3 contains 13 residues. Trimming took off 0 bases at V and 7 bases at J, with 7 bases between the two ends. Germline CDR1 is MNHNY and CDR2 is SVGAGI (reference sequence). CDR3 loop: CASSYSKGQPQHF. The CDR3 DNA is TGTGCCAGCAGTTACTCGAAGGGACAGCCCCAGCATTTT.

The rearrangement joins TRBV20-1 to TRBJ2-3; perhaps TRBD2 as D (5 bases). Germline V gene lookup returns CDR1 DFQATT and CDR2 SNEGSKA (reference sequence). The CDR3 is 13 amino acids. V was clipped by 8 bases and J by 1 base, with 13 bases between them. CDR3 sequence reads: CSLRVRGTDTQYF. CDR3 nucleotide sequence: TGCAGTTTAAGGGTGAGGGGCACAGATACGCAGTATTTT.

This clonotype was seen a single time. The chain couples TRBV7-2 to TRBJ2-1, with TRBD2 identical over 10 bases. The CDR3 is 16 residues long. Per germline, CDR1 SGHTA and CDR2 FQGNSA. The V and J ends lost 0 bases and 5 bases, in that order; junction bases with no gene match: 4. The CDR3 nucleotides read TGTGCCAGCAGCTTAGCCCTAGCGGGGGCCCACAATGAGCAGTTCTTC. Residues: CASSLALAGAHNEQFF.